The 18 T cell receptor beta chains below all came from one sample that was sequenced in a study of PD-L1 blockade in urothelial cancer. Time point defined: pretreatment peripheral blood. Sequencing used immunoSEQ multiplex PCR; TCRdb keeps in-frame clones, though not all of them. The data contain fewer than 45,000 clones, approximately 80% of them singletons. The sample here was PBMCs, taken around atezolizumab (anti-PD-L1) treatment. These receptors all stem from a man between 60 and 70 years old with urothelial cancer.

This chain connects TRBV5-1 to TRBJ1-6; 7 bases are a match to TRBD1. Germline loops: CDR1 SGHRS, CDR2 YFSETQ. This CDR3 comprises 17 residues. The V and J ends lost 3 bases and 10 bases, in that order; junction bases with no gene match: 16. This CDR3 reads CASSSARAGGMRSPLHF. In nucleotides, the CDR3 is TGCGCCAGCAGCTCCGCAAGGGCAGGGGGGATGCGGTCACCCCTCCACTTT.

About this clone: Other DNA sequences in the sample encode the same CDR3. The chain is built from TRBV11-2 and TRBJ2-3; possible D gene TRBD2, 7 bases. Trimming removed 1 base from V and 4 bases from J, with 9 bases in between. Germline CDR1 and CDR2: SGHAT and FQNNGV. This CDR3 is built from 14 residues. The CDR3 DNA sequence: TGTGCCAGCAGCTTAGCGGGGGGCGCAGATACGCAGTATTTT. It yields the protein CASSLAGGADTQYF.

The chain recombines TRBV7-9 with TRBJ1-1; D remains unclear. The V end was cut by 1 base, the J end by 1 base, with 7 bases between. The CDR3 covers 14 residues. Germline assignment: CDR1 SEHNR and CDR2 FQNEAQ (reference sequence). CDR3 bases: TGTGCCAGCAGCTTAGACAGTGAGAACACTGAAGCTTTCTTT. It specifies CASSLDSENTEAFF.

The V call is TRBV6-5, the J call TRBJ2-7; 9 bases match TRBD1. Germline loops: CDR1 MNHEY, CDR2 SVGAGI. The CDR3 runs to 14 residues. V dropped 5 bases and J dropped 6; count of bases not matched to a gene: 8. The CDR3 nucleotides read TGTGCCAGCAGTAGGGACAGGGAGAGGCGCGAGCAGTACTTC. This encodes CASSRDRERREQYF.

The chain recombines TRBV2 with TRBJ2-2; D is unclear. The germline CDR1 and CDR2 sequences are SNHLY and FYNNEI. Trimming removed 6 bases from V and 3 bases from J, with 11 bases in between. The CDR3 covers 14 residues. The CDR3 nucleotides read TGTGCCAGCAGCCTCCGACGGGACACCGGGGAGCTGTTTTTT. This translates into CASSLRRDTGELFF.

The genes are TRBV5-6 and TRBJ2-7; TRBD1 might be the D (5 bases). The CDR3 length is 14 residues. The V gene's germline CDR1 is SGHDT and CDR2 YYEEEE. V dropped 2 bases and J dropped 1 base, with 10 bases sitting between them. CDR3 DNA: TGTGCCAGCAGCTTAATTTCAGGGTCCTACGAGCAGTACTTC. This codes for CASSLISGSYEQYF.

This rearrangement joins TRBV9 to TRBJ2-2; 9 positions agree with TRBD2. CDR3 length: 16 residues. Germline V gene data show CDR1 as SGDLS and CDR2 as YYNGEE. V lost 6 bases and J lost 6; bases outside the gene matches: 12. The CDR3 region is CASNHPRGGGSGELFF. The CDR3 bases are TGTGCCAGCAACCACCCCCGCGGGGGGGGTTCCGGGGAGCTGTTTTTT.

The chain has TRBV5-1 and TRBJ2-3; unclear D gene. V dropped 4 bases and J dropped 2 bases, with 8 bases sitting between them. Germline V gene sequence: CDR1 SGHRS, CDR2 YFSETQ. This CDR3 has 13 amino acids. Here the CDR3 DNA reads TGCGCCAGCAGCGAACCTAACACAGATACGCAGTATTTT. Protein product: CASSEPNTDTQYF.

This chain connects TRBV27 to TRBJ1-5; D is uncertain. V lost 1 base, J lost 1 base, and 8 bases lay in between. In germline, CDR1 is MNHEY, CDR2 SMNVEV (reference sequence). This CDR3 has 15 residues. The CDR3, as DNA: TGTGCCAGCAGTTTATGGGCACAGAGCAATCAGCCCCAGCATTTT. Translated, it gives CASSLWAQSNQPQHF.

This CDR3 is CAWTQGGTDTQYF. In DNA form, the CDR3 reads TGTGCCTGGACCCAAGGAGGTACAGATACGCAGTATTTT. The chain joins TRBV30 to TRBJ2-3; D is perhaps TRBD2 (5 bases). Germline assignment: CDR1 GTSNPN and CDR2 SVGIG (reference sequence). This CDR3 is 13 amino acids long. Trimming removed 4 bases at V and 3 bases at J, with 11 bases between. Complete variable domain (other parts from reference TRBV30 and TRBJ2-3): SQTIHQWPATLVQPVGSPLSLECTVEGTSNPNLYWYRQAAGRGLQLLFYSVGIGQISSEVPQNLSASRPQDRQFILSSKKLLLSDSGFYLCAWTQGGTDTQYFGPGTRLTVL.

The chain uses TRBV28 and TRBJ1-5; TRBD1 matches 11 bases. Trimming took 6 bases from V and 6 from J; bases not matched to a gene: 7. Germline CDR1 and CDR2: MDHEN and SYDVKM. The CDR3 spans 15 residues. This CDR3 reads CASRTGTGGLQPQHF. CDR3 DNA: TGTGCCAGCAGAACCGGGACAGGGGGTCTTCAGCCCCAGCATTTT. The complete variable domain, with remaining parts taken from reference TRBV28 and TRBJ1-5, reads DVKVTQSSRYLVKRTGEKVFLECVQDMDHENMFWYRQDPGLGLRLIYFSYDVKMKEKGDIPEGYSVSREKKERFSLILESASTNQTSMYLCASRTGTGGLQPQHFGDGTRLSIL.

The V and J genes are TRBV9 and TRBJ2-5; no clear D gene. Trimming shortened V by 1 base and J by 2 bases, and 9 bases separated the two germline ends. The CDR3 spans 14 residues. Germline CDR1 reads SGDLS; CDR2 reads YYNGEE. The CDR3: CASSVPDTQETQYF. The DNA for the CDR3 is TGTGCCAGCAGCGTACCCGATACACAAGAGACCCAGTACTTC.

The sample holds one count of this clone. The genes are TRBV2 and TRBJ2-7; the D gene is possibly TRBD1 (5 bases). V lost 4 bases and J 0 bases, leaving 13 bases between the germline ends. There are 15 residues in the CDR3. CDR1 and CDR2 from the germline V gene are SNHLY and FYNNEI. The DNA for the CDR3 is TGTGCCAGCAGTGTTCACAGGAAGAGCTCCTACGAGCAGTACTTC. This sequence encodes CASSVHRKSSYEQYF.

A single count supports this clone. CDR3 sequence (DNA): TGTGCCAGCTCACCCCCCGGGACTAGCGGGGGGAACGAGCAGTACTTC. Protein: CASSPPGTSGGNEQYF. The chain joins TRBV18 to TRBJ2-7; TRBD2 agrees at 15 bases. Germline V gene sequence: CDR1 KGHSH, CDR2 LQKENI. V was clipped by 3 bases and J by 5 bases; unmatched bases: 5. This CDR3 region has 16 residues.

This rearrangement joins TRBV7-2 to TRBJ2-3; 9 bases line up with TRBD2. Per the germline V gene, CDR1 is SGHTA and CDR2 is FQGNSA. The V gene end was trimmed by 7 bases and the J gene end by 1 base; junction bases not matched to a gene: 9. This CDR3 has 16 amino acids. The chain's CDR3 is CASKAAASGGTDTQYF. CDR3 DNA: TGTGCCAGCAAAGCTGCGGCTAGCGGGGGCACAGATACGCAGTATTTT.

The V gene is TRBV5-1, the J gene TRBJ2-1, with TRBD2 matching 8 bases. The CDR3 has 16 residues. Germline values: CDR1 SGHRS, CDR2 YFSETQ. The V segment lost 5 bases and the J segment 0 bases; nucleotides outside the gene matches: 7. The CDR3 coding sequence is TGCGCCAGCAGACCCCCCGGGACTAGCTCCTACAATGAGCAGTTCTTC. This encodes CASRPPGTSSYNEQFF. The full variable domain, its missing parts supplied by reference TRBV5-1 and TRBJ2-1, is KAGVTQTPRYLIKTRGQQVTLSCSPISGHRSVSWYQQTPGQGLQFLFEYFSETQRNKGNFPGRFSGRQFSNSRSEMNVSTLELGDSALYLCASRPPGTSSYNEQFFGPGTRLTVL.

V gene TRBV5-1 combines with J gene TRBJ2-3, with TRBD2 matching 9 bases. The V gene end was trimmed by 4 bases and the J gene end by 0 bases; junction bases not matched to a gene: 6. Germline V gives CDR1 SGHRS, CDR2 YFSETQ. The CDR3 sequence is 16 residues long. The CDR3 DNA is TGCGCCAGCAGCGCCCGACTAGCGGCGAGCACAGATACGCAGTATTTT. Translation gives CASSARLAASTDTQYF. The variable domain in full, with the rest retrieved from reference TRBV5-1 and TRBJ2-3, is KAGVTQTPRYLIKTRGQQVTLSCSPISGHRSVSWYQQTPGQGLQFLFEYFSETQRNKGNFPGRFSGRQFSNSRSEMNVSTLELGDSALYLCASSARLAASTDTQYFGPGTRLTVL.

The chain couples TRBV11-2 to TRBJ2-3; 14 bases map to TRBD2. The CDR3 has 16 residues. V dropped 5 bases and J dropped 7; count of bases not matched to a gene: 8. Germline lookup yields CDR1 SGHAT and CDR2 FQNNGV. CDR3 sequence reads: CASSATTSGGANTQYF. The CDR3 DNA reads TGTGCCAGCAGCGCCACGACTAGCGGGGGGGCGAATACGCAGTATTTT.